This entry describes one TCR beta chain. Antigen: not known. Some second doses came at about 4 weeks and others at about 12 weeks; these were pooled. This record belongs to a study of T cell responses to AZD1222 COVID-19 vaccine. Regarding the study as a whole: Among the donors, most were white British and more were female, and clonal diversity was possibly underestimated.

Using immunoSEQ multiplex PCR, the repertoire was profiled, and TCRdb retains in-frame clones only, with some absent. The data contain more than 100,000 clones, roughly 90% of them singletons. The TCR sequence derives from an adult who received the AZD1222 COVID-19 vaccine. This specimen consisted of peripheral blood, obtained 28 days after the second AZD1222 dose.

This CDR3 is CASSHNNEQFF. CDR3 bases: TGTGCCAGCAGCCATAACAATGAGCAGTTCTTC. The chain recombines TRBV3-1 (or the pseudogene TRBV3-2) with TRBJ2-1; D uncertain. V lost 3 bases and J 5 bases, leaving 2 bases between the germline ends. The germline V gene encodes CDR1 LGHDT and CDR2 YNNKEL (reference sequence). CDR3 length: 11 residues.